The rows below give T cell receptor beta chains drawn from one sample of a study of spatial heterogeneity in lung cancer. TCRdb ran MiXCR on the 5' RACE reads and lists one entry per CDR3 protein. The sample lists around 18,000 distinct CDR3 sequences, over 9% occurring once. This material consisted of PBMCs, taken at follow-up. The origin of the receptors is a male donor with early-stage non-small cell lung cancer. Both conserved end residues are part of each CDR3. Each record gives: clone size, J gene, CDR3 length, V gene, D gene, CDR3 protein, CDR3 DNA. D genes are given only for firm matches. Clone size is not always given. Where it is, it says once, few, many or a class for expanded clones.

many	TRBJ2-2	16	TRBV3-1	TRBD2	CASSQQSTSGKGELFF	TGTGCCAGCAGCCAACAATCGACTAGCGGGAAAGGGGAGCTGTTTTTT
many	TRBJ1-6	15	TRBV9	TRBD1	CASSVGTGIGSPLHF	TGTGCCAGCAGCGTCGGGACAGGGATTGGTTCACCCCTCCACTTT
few	TRBJ2-1	14	TRBV6-2/TRBV6-3	TRBD2	CASSYSGRPNEQFF	TGTGCCAGCAGTTACAGCGGGAGACCCAATGAGCAGTTCTTC
many	TRBJ1-1	14	TRBV10-2	TRBD1	CASRNRDRGTEAFF	TGCGCCAGCAGGAACCGGGACAGGGGTACTGAAGCTTTCTTT
-	TRBJ2-3	19	TRBV7-2	TRBD2	CASSQIRRWLAGGTDTQYF	TGTGCCAGCAGCCAGATCCGTCGTTGGCTAGCGGGGGGCACAGATACGCAGTATTTT
many	TRBJ1-1	14	TRBV12-3/TRBV12-4	-	CASSRRGTNTEAFF	TGTGCCAGCAGTCGTCGAGGGACGAACACTGAAGCTTTCTTT
many	TRBJ1-3	12	TRBV18	-	CASSPGGNTIYF	TGTGCCAGCTCACCCGGAGGAAACACCATATATTTT
few	TRBJ2-3	18	TRBV20-1	-	CSARVTGRGTGRTDTQYF	TGCAGTGCTAGGGTGACAGGCAGGGGCACGGGACGCACAGATACGCAGTATTTT
few	TRBJ2-7	14	TRBV11-2	TRBD2	CASSSGTTAYEQYF	TGTGCCAGCAGCTCCGGGACTACCGCCTACGAGCAGTACTTC
many	TRBJ2-7	15	TRBV4-1	TRBD2	CASSQVLAGRVEQYF	TGCGCCAGCAGCCAAGTATTAGCGGGGCGAGTTGAGCAGTACTTC
few	TRBJ2-3	16	TRBV5-1	-	CASSLVAGSVTDTQYF	TGCGCCAGCAGCTTGGTGGCGGGTAGCGTTACAGATACGCAGTATTTT
-	TRBJ2-7	16	TRBV14	-	CASSQDLGRYPTEQYF	TGTGCCAGCAGCCAAGATCTTGGGCGTTACCCTACGGAGCAGTACTTC
many	TRBJ1-5	13	TRBV27	-	CASSLGVYQPQHF	TGTGCCAGCAGTTTGGGAGTGTACCAGCCCCAGCATTTT
many	TRBJ1-1	14	TRBV5-1	-	CASSSRPLSTEAFF	TGCGCCAGCAGCTCCCGCCCCCTGAGCACTGAAGCTTTCTTT
many	TRBJ1-5	17	TRBV19	-	CASTQIRYGSSNQPQHF	TGTGCCAGTACCCAAATACGGTACGGGAGTAGCAATCAGCCCCAGCATTTT
few	TRBJ2-7	15	TRBV5-6	TRBD1	CASSRPGTASYEQYF	TGTGCCAGCAGCCGACCCGGGACAGCATCCTACGAGCAGTACTTC
many	TRBJ1-1	15	TRBV3-1	TRBD1	CASSRDTGDDTEAFF	TGTGCCAGCAGCCGAGACACAGGGGACGACACTGAAGCTTTCTTT
many	TRBJ2-3	15	TRBV7-2	TRBD2	CASSLAGLAGDTQYF	TGTGCCAGCAGCTTAGCCGGGCTAGCGGGGGATACGCAGTATTTT
-	TRBJ1-2	13	TRBV7-8	-	CASSPEGNYGYTF	TGTGCCAGCAGCCCGGAGGGAAACTATGGCTACACCTTC
many	TRBJ1-1	14	TRBV27	TRBD1	CASSRQGPNTEAFF	TGTGCCAGCAGCCGACAGGGTCCTAACACTGAAGCTTTCTTT
many	TRBJ1-2	17	TRBV29-1	-	CSVEEDGTEKFLYGYTF	TGCAGCGTTGAAGAGGACGGGACGGAAAAATTCTTATATGGCTACACCTTC
-	TRBJ2-3	16	TRBV30	TRBD2	CACVPRTSGMGVTQYF	TGTGCCTGTGTACCCCGGACTAGCGGGATGGGGGTTACGCAGTATTTT
-	TRBJ2-3	15	TRBV2	-	CASQGVQRYTDTQYF	TGTGCCAGCCAAGGAGTTCAACGGTACACAGATACGCAGTATTTT
-	TRBJ2-1	15	TRBV6-5	-	CASSLVTTSYNEQFF	TGTGCCAGCAGTTTAGTGACTACCTCCTACAATGAGCAGTTCTTC
-	TRBJ1-1	13	TRBV10-2	-	CASRGSLNTEAFF	TGCGCCAGCAGGGGCAGTTTGAACACTGAAGCTTTCTTT
many	TRBJ2-1	15	TRBV5-1	TRBD2	CASSLNSGIYNEQFF	TGCGCCAGCAGCTTGAATAGCGGGATCTACAATGAGCAGTTCTTC
many	TRBJ2-7	14	TRBV28	TRBD1	CASSGQGKIYEQYF	TGTGCCAGCAGTGGACAGGGCAAAATCTACGAGCAGTACTTC
-	TRBJ2-2	15	TRBV3-1	-	CASAGSSRGTGELFF	TGTGCCAGCGCGGGGTCCTCCCGGGGCACCGGGGAGCTGTTTTTT
many	TRBJ2-5	12	TRBV6-2/TRBV6-3	-	CASSSRRETQYF	TGTGCCAGCAGTTCAAGGAGGGAGACCCAGTACTTC
large	TRBJ2-7	13	TRBV20-1	-	CSAHPAYHDEQYF	TGCAGTGCTCACCCAGCCTATCACGATGAGCAGTACTTC
-	TRBJ2-1	14	TRBV15	-	CATSKTNTYNEQFF	TGTGCCACCAGCAAGACTAACACCTACAATGAGCAGTTCTTC
few	TRBJ2-1	14	TRBV18	TRBD2	CASSPQRERNEQFF	TGTGCCAGCTCACCTCAGCGGGAGAGGAATGAGCAGTTCTTC
once	TRBJ2-1	16	TRBV24-1	TRBD2	CATSDLLLAGVNEQFF	TGTGCCACCAGTGATTTGTTACTAGCGGGGGTCAATGAGCAGTTCTTC
-	TRBJ2-2	15	TRBV10-3	TRBD2	CAIKGLVTNTGELFF	TGTGCCATCAAGGGACTAGTCACGAACACCGGGGAGCTGTTTTTT
few	TRBJ2-2	15	TRBV5-1	TRBD2	CASSSRTSGTGELFF	TGCGCCAGCAGCTCAAGGACTAGCGGCACCGGGGAGCTGTTTTTT
many	TRBJ2-7	14	TRBV28	TRBD1	CASSRRKGQREQYF	TGTGCCAGCAGTCGTAGAAAGGGACAGCGCGAGCAGTACTTC
-	TRBJ1-4	14	TRBV30	TRBD1	CAWARTGSNEKLFF	TGTGCCTGGGCCCGGACAGGGAGTAATGAAAAACTGTTTTTT
many	TRBJ2-2	17	TRBV6-4	-	CASSGDSARSDTGELFF	TGTGCCAGCAGTGGGGACTCGGCTAGGTCAGACACCGGGGAGCTGTTTTTT
many	TRBJ2-4	17	TRBV15	TRBD1	CATSRTGGTTLKNIQYF	TGTGCCACCAGCAGGACAGGGGGTACAACCCTCAAAAACATTCAGTACTTC
few	TRBJ1-1	13	TRBV7-6	-	CASSTRQNTEAFF	TGTGCCAGCAGCACCCGCCAGAACACTGAAGCTTTCTTT
many	TRBJ1-5	12	TRBV20-1	TRBD1	CSARTGGQPQHF	TGCAGTGCTCGGACAGGGGGTCAGCCCCAGCATTTT
many	TRBJ1-1	13	TRBV5-4	-	CATAGAPNTEAFF	TGTGCCACCGCGGGGGCTCCGAACACTGAAGCTTTCTTT
-	TRBJ1-1	17	TRBV7-2	-	CASSLPPTFSMDAEAFF	TGTGCCAGCAGCTTACCACCGACTTTCTCCATGGACGCTGAAGCTTTCTTT
-	TRBJ2-5	16	TRBV4-1	TRBD2	CASSQSPGGAVETQYF	TGCGCCAGCAGCCAATCGCCGGGGGGGGCCGTTGAGACCCAGTACTTC
many	TRBJ2-5	16	TRBV7-8	TRBD2	CASSYTSGGFQETQYF	TGTGCCAGCAGCTACACTAGCGGGGGGTTCCAAGAGACCCAGTACTTC
many	TRBJ1-1	12	TRBV12-3/TRBV12-4	-	CASSGVGTEAFF	TGTGCCAGCTCCGGGGTTGGGACTGAAGCTTTCTTT
many	TRBJ1-5	15	TRBV7-2	-	CASSSWGHSNQPQHF	TGTGCCAGCAGCTCGTGGGGGCATAGCAATCAGCCCCAGCATTTT
many	TRBJ1-5	16	TRBV28	TRBD1	CASSPPPRQGSQPQHF	TGTGCCAGCAGTCCACCCCCCCGACAGGGGAGCCAGCCCCAGCATTTT
many	TRBJ1-6	16	TRBV20-1	-	CSAEGPGELRNSPLHF	TGCAGTGCTGAAGGGCCAGGGGAGCTGCGTAATTCACCCCTCCACTTT
many	TRBJ2-3	16	TRBV7-9	TRBD2	CASSSRSGDSTDTQYF	TGTGCCAGCAGCAGTCGGAGCGGGGACAGCACAGATACGCAGTATTTT
many	TRBJ2-7	15	TRBV20-1	TRBD2	CSANPPSGRANEQYF	TGCAGTGCTAATCCTCCTAGCGGGAGGGCCAACGAGCAGTACTTC
many	TRBJ2-1	17	TRBV7-2	-	CASSLTVSAARFNEQFF	TGTGCCAGCAGCTTAACCGTTTCTGCAGCCCGTTTTAATGAGCAGTTCTTC
many	TRBJ1-1	15	TRBV5-1	TRBD1	CASSMTGILNTEAFF	TGCGCCAGCAGCATGACAGGGATCCTGAACACTGAAGCTTTCTTT
many	TRBJ2-1	18	TRBV4-2	TRBD2	CASTRTSGRSPSYNEQFF	TGTGCCAGCACCCGGACTAGCGGGAGGTCTCCCTCCTACAATGAGCAGTTCTTC
many	TRBJ2-1	15	TRBV6-4	TRBD2	CASSPTSGGANEQFF	TGTGCCAGCAGCCCGACTAGCGGGGGGGCCAATGAGCAGTTCTTC